Here is one T cell receptor (beta chain) with its context. This sample was included in a study of blood T cell repertoires in COVID-19. Looking at the study overall: Acute and convalescent COVID-19 specimens originated in the United States, Italy and Spain. PBMCs, B-cell-depleted T cells, or T cells were the source of the cDNA or gDNA that made up the material.

The CDR3 consists of 17 residues. Germline V CDR1 and CDR2: MNHNS, SASEGT. Trimming took 3 bases from V and 1 from J; bases not matched to a gene: 5. As processed by the authors: Reference gene primers were amplified, and this amplification served to estimate nucleated cell counts. The assay was immunoSEQ multiplex PCR, and TCRdb's table has in-frame clones only and misses some. The V and J calls and clone size were taken over from that table, and D and trimming were inferred from the DNA. The sample records over 70,000 clones, roughly four fifths being singletons. V is TRBV6-1 and J is TRBJ2-6; 8 nucleotides align to TRBD1. Material: peripheral blood. The clonotype was recovered from a human donor in a cohort sampled during active COVID-19. CDR3 amino acids: CASSDVQGASGANVLTF. The CDR3 DNA is TGTGCCAGCAGTGATGTGCAGGGGGCGTCTGGGGCCAACGTCCTGACTTTC.